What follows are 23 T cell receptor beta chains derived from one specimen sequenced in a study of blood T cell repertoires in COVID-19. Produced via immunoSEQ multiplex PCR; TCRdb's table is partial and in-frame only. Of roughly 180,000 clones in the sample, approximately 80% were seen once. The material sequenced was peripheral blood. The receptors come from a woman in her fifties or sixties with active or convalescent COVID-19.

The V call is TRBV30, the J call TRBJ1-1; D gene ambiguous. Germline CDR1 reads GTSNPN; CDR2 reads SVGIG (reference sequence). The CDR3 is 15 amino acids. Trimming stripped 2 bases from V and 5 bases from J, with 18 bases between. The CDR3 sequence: CAWSPMGRGGTEAFF. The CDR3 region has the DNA TGTGCCTGGAGTCCTATGGGTCGAGGAGGGACTGAAGCTTTCTTT.

CDR3 DNA sequence: TGTGCCAGTAGTACGGGGGGCGGTGAGACGGAAGCTTTCTTT. It is translated as CASSTGGGETEAFF. The rearrangement uses TRBV19 and TRBJ1-1, with TRBD1 as a possible D gene (6 bases). Trimming stripped 4 bases from V and 8 bases from J, with 17 bases between. CDR1 and CDR2 (germline): LNHDA, SQIVND (reference sequence). CDR3 length: 14 amino acids.

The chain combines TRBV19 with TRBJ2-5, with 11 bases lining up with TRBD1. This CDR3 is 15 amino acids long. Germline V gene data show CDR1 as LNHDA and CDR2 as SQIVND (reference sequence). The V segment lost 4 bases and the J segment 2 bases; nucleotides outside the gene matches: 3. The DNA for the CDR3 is TGTGCCAGTAGTACGGGACAGGGGGTTCAAGAGACCCAGTACTTC. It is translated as CASSTGQGVQETQYF. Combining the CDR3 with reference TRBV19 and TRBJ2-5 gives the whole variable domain DGGITQSPKYLFRKEGQNVTLSCEQNLNHDAMYWYRQDPGQGLRLIYYSQIVNDFQKGDIAEGYSVSREKKESFPLTVTSAQKNPTAFYLCASSTGQGVQETQYFGPGTRLLVL.

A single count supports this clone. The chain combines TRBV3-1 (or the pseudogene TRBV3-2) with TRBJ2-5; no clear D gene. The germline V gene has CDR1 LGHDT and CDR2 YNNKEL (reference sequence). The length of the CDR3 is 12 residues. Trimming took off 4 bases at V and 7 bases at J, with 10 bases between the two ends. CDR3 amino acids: CASSRLSGTQYF. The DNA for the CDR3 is TGTGCCAGCAGCCGCCTGTCGGGGACCCAGTACTTC.

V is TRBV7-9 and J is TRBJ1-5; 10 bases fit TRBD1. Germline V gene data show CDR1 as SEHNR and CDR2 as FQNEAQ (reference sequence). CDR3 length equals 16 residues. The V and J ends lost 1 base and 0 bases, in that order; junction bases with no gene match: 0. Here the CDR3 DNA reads TGTGCCAGCAGCTTAGGGACAGGGGGTAGCAATCAGCCCCAGCATTTT. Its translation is CASSLGTGGSNQPQHF.

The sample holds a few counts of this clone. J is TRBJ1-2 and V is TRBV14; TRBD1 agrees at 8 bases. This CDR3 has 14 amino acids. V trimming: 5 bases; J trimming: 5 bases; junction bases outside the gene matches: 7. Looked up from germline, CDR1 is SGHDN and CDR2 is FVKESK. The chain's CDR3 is CASSSGGIWYGYTF. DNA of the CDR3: TGTGCCAGCAGCTCAGGGGGCATTTGGTATGGCTACACCTTC.

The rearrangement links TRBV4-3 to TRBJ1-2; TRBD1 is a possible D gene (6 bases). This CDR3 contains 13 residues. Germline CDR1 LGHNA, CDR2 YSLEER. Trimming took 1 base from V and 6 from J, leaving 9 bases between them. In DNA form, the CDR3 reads TGCGCCAGCAGCCAAGTAGGGGGTAATGGCTACACCTTC. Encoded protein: CASSQVGGNGYTF.

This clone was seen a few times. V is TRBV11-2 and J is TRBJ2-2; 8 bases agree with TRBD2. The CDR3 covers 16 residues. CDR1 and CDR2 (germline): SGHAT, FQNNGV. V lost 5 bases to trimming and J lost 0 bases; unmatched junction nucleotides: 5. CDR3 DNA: TGTGCCAGCAGCCCACGGGGGGGCCCGAACACCGGGGAGCTGTTTTTT. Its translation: CASSPRGGPNTGELFF.

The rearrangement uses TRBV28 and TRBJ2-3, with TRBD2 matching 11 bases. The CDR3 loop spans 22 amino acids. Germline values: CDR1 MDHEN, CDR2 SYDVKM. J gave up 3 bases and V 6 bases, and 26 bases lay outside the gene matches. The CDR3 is CASSIRPGTSGLTQIWTDTQYF. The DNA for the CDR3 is TGTGCCAGCAGCATCCGACCCGGGACTAGCGGCCTTACACAGATATGGACAGATACGCAGTATTTT.

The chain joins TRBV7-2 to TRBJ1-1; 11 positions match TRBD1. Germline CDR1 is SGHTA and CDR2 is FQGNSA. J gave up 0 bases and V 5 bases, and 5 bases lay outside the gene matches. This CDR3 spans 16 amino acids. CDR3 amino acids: CASSPGTGGLNTEAFF. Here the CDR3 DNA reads TGTGCCAGCAGCCCCGGGACAGGGGGTTTGAACACTGAAGCTTTCTTT.

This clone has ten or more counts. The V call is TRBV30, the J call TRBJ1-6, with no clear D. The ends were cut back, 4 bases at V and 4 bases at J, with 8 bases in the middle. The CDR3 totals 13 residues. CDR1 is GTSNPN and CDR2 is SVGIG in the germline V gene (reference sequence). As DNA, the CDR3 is TGTGCCTGGAATCAGATTTATAATTCACCCCTCCACTTT. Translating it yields CAWNQIYNSPLHF.

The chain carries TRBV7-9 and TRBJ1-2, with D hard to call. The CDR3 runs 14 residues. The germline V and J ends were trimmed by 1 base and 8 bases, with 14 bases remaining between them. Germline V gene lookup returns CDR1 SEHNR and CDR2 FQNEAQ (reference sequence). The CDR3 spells CASSLGLYEGGYTF. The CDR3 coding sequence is TGTGCCAGCAGCTTAGGACTCTATGAGGGCGGCTACACCTTC.

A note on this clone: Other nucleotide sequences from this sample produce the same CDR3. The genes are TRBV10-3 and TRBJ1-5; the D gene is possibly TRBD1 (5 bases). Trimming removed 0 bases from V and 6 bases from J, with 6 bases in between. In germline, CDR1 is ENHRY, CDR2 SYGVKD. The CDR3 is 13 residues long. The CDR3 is CAISESGGQPQHF. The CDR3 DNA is TGTGCCATCAGTGAGTCGGGGGGTCAGCCCCAGCATTTT.

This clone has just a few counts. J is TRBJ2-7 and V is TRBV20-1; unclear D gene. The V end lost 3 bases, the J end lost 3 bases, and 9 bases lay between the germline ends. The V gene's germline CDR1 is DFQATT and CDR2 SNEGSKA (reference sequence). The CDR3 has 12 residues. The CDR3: CSASPQIYEQYF. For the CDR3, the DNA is TGCAGTGCTAGTCCCCAGATCTACGAGCAGTACTTC.

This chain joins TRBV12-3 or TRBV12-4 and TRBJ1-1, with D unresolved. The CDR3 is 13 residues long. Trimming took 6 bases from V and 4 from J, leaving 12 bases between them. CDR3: CASRFMGSTEAFF. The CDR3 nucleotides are TGTGCCAGCAGGTTCATGGGCTCCACTGAAGCTTTCTTT.

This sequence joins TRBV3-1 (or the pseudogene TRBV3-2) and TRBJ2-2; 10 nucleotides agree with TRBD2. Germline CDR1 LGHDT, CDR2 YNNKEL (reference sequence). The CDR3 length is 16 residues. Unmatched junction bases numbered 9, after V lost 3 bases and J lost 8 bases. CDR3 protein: CASSHITSGAVGELFF. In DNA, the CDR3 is TGTGCCAGCAGCCATATTACTAGCGGGGCCGTAGGGGAGCTGTTTTTT.

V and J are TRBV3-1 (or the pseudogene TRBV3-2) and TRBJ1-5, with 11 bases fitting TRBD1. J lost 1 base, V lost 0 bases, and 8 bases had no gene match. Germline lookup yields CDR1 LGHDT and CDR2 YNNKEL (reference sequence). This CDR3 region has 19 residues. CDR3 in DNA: TGTGCCAGCAGCCAAGATCGTGGACAGGGGGCGATGAGCAATCAGCCCCAGCATTTT. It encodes CASSQDRGQGAMSNQPQHF.

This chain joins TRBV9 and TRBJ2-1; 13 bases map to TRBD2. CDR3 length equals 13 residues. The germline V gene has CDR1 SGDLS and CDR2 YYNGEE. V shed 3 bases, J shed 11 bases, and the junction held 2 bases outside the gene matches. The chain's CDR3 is CASSAGTSGKQFF. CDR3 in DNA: TGTGCCAGCAGCGCCGGGACTAGCGGGAAGCAGTTCTTC.

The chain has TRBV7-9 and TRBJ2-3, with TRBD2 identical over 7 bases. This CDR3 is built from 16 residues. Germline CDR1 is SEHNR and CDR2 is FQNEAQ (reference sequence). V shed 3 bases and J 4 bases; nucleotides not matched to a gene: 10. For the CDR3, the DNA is TGTGCCAGCAGCTTCCGCGCTCAGGGAGGGGCAGATACGCAGTATTTT. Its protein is CASSFRAQGGADTQYF.

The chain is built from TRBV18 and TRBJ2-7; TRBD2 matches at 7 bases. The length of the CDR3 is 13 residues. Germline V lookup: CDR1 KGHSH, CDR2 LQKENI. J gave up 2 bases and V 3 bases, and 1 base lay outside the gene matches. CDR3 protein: CASSPGGTYEQYF. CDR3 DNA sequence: TGTGCCAGCTCACCCGGGGGGACCTACGAGCAGTACTTC.

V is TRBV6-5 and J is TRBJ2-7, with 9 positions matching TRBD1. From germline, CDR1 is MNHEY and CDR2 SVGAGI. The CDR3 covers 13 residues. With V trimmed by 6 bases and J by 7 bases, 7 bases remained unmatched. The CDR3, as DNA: TGTGCCAGCAGCTCCGGGACAGGGAAAGAGCAGTACTTC. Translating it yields CASSSGTGKEQYF.

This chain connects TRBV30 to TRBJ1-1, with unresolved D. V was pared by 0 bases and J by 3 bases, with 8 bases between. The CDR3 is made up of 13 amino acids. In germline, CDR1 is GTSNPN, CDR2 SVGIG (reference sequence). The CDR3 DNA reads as TGTGCCTGGAGTGTACATCAAGACACTGAAGCTTTCTTT. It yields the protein CAWSVHQDTEAFF. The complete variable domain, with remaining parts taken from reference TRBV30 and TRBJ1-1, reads SQTIHQWPATLVQPVGSPLSLECTVEGTSNPNLYWYRQAAGRGLQLLFYSVGIGQISSEVPQNLSASRPQDRQFILSSKKLLLSDSGFYLCAWSVHQDTEAFFGQGTRLTVV.

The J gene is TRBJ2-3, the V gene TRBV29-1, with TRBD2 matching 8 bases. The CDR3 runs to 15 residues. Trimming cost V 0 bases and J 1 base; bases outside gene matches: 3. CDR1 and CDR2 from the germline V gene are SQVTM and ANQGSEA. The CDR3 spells CSVEDTSGGTDTQYF. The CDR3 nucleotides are TGCAGCGTTGAAGATACTAGCGGCGGCACAGATACGCAGTATTTT.